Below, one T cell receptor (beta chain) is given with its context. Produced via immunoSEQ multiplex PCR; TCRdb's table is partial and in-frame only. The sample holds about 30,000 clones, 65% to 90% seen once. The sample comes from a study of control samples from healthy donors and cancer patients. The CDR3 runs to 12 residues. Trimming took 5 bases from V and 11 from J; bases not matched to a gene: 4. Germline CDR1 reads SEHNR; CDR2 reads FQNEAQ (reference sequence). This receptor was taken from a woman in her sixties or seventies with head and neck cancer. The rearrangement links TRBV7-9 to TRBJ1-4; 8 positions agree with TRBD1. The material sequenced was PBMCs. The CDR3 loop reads CASSRGTGKLFF. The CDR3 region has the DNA TGTGCCAGCAGCCGGGGGACAGGCAAACTGTTTTTT.